This is a list of T cell receptor beta chains from one sample in a study of T cell responses to AZD1222 COVID-19 vaccine. Libraries were prepared by immunoSEQ multiplex PCR; TCRdb keeps only in-frame clonotypes and omits some of them. The table includes 100,000 to 150,000 clones, around 90% detected once. The sequenced sample was peripheral blood, obtained 28 days after the second AZD1222 dose. The origin of the receptors is an adult who received the AZD1222 COVID-19 vaccine. Each CDR3 is given with its conserved first and last residue. The order of the fields is V gene, D gene, J gene, CDR3 protein, CDR3 DNA. A D gene is named only where the DNA matches it firmly.

TRBV7-9	.	TRBJ1-1	CASTERRGTNTEAFF	TGTGCCAGCACCGAACGACGGGGAACGAACACTGAAGCTTTCTTT
TRBV4-1	TRBD2	TRBJ2-1	CASSQEGLAGGPEFF	TGCGCCAGCAGCCAAGAGGGACTAGCGGGAGGGCCGGAGTTCTTC
TRBV6-1	.	TRBJ1-6	CASSDGQLNSPLHF	TGTGCCAGCAGTGACGGTCAGTTGAATTCACCCCTCCACTTT
TRBV7-2	TRBD1	TRBJ2-7	CASSPSGWTGGYEQYF	TGTGCCAGCAGCCCCAGTGGTTGGACAGGGGGCTACGAGCAGTACTTC
TRBV9	.	TRBJ1-2	CASRTSVGKGYGYTF	TGTGCCAGCAGGACCTCGGTAGGGAAGGGCTATGGCTACACCTTC
TRBV7-3	TRBD1	TRBJ2-1	CASSQGTAYNEQFF	TGTGCCAGCAGCCAAGGGACAGCCTACAATGAGCAGTTCTTC
TRBV4-2	.	TRBJ2-3	CASSQAGGQRTYTQYF	TGTGCCAGCAGCCAAGCCGGAGGCCAACGGACCTATACGCAGTATTTT
TRBV6-6	TRBD1	TRBJ1-3	CASGRGQVGNTIYF	TGTGCCAGCGGCAGGGGGCAGGTTGGAAACACCATATATTTT
TRBV7-4	TRBD1	TRBJ1-5	CASSPTGLNQPQHF	TGTGCCAGCAGCCCGACAGGGTTAAATCAGCCCCAGCATTTT
TRBV3-1/TRBV3-2	.	TRBJ1-2	CASSQDWTARGYTF	TGTGCCAGCAGCCAAGATTGGACAGCGCGTGGCTACACCTTC
TRBV6-5	TRBD1	TRBJ1-3	CASSPTGVGNTIYF	TGTGCCAGCAGTCCGACAGGGGTAGGAAACACCATATATTTT
TRBV9	.	TRBJ1-1	CASSYDSRVNAEAFF	TGTGCCAGCAGCTACGACAGCCGCGTGAACGCTGAAGCTTTCTTT
TRBV7-9	.	TRBJ1-3	CASSTRTAESGNTIYF	TGTGCCAGCAGCACCCGGACAGCCGAATCTGGAAACACCATATATTTT
TRBV6-4	.	TRBJ2-1	CASSRTRAGHNEQFF	TGTGCCAGCAGCCGTACTAGGGCGGGGCACAATGAGCAGTTCTTC
TRBV25-1	TRBD1	TRBJ1-3	CARTTTSPRQGDGNTIYF	TGTGCCAGAACAACCACCTCACCTCGACAGGGTGATGGAAACACCATATATTTT
TRBV24-1	TRBD1	TRBJ1-5	CATSDPGQGSNQPQHF	TGTGCCACCAGTGATCCTGGACAGGGTAGCAATCAGCCCCAGCATTTT
TRBV11-2	TRBD1	TRBJ1-1	CASSWTGLNTEAFF	TGTGCCAGCAGCTGGACAGGGCTGAACACTGAAGCTTTCTTT
TRBV18	.	TRBJ1-1	CASSRQSGEAFF	TGTGCCAGCTCGCGTCAGTCAGGCGAAGCTTTCTTT
TRBV9	.	TRBJ1-5	CASSRDINQPQHF	TGTGCCAGCAGCCGGGACATCAATCAGCCCCAGCATTTT